The next 13 T cell receptor beta chains were all read from a single sample in a study of monozygotic twins with inflammatory bowel disease. TCRdb reanalyzed the 5' RACE reads and collapses them to one entry per CDR3 protein, without DNA. There are around 230,000 distinct CDR3 sequences in the sample, with around 1.5% held by the top ten. The sample consisted of blood. These receptors all stem from a human donor with ulcerative colitis or Crohn's disease, or a healthy co-twin of an affected twin (not recorded which).

This chain joins TRBV7-9 and TRBJ2-3; TCRdb's D call, TRBD1, is unchecked because there is no DNA. The V gene's germline CDR1 is SEHNR and CDR2 FQNEAQ (reference sequence). This CDR3 is 15 amino acids long. CDR3 loop: CASSRPGSGSDTQYF.

The J gene is TRBJ1-2, the V gene TRBV7-2; TCRdb lists TRBD1, though no DNA is available to test this call. CDR3 length equals 16 residues. Germline values: CDR1 SGHTA, CDR2 FQGNSA. This chain's CDR3 is CASSLGVRSGPYGYTF.

This chain connects TRBV27 to TRBJ1-1; TCRdb gives TRBD1 as the D gene, but with no DNA this cannot be confirmed. Germline assignment: CDR1 MNHEY and CDR2 SMNVEV (reference sequence). This CDR3 contains 15 residues. Here the CDR3 reads CASSRPTTGLTEAFF.

CDR3 in amino acids: CASSLRPNQNTEAFF. This chain joins TRBV5-1 and TRBJ1-1; lacking DNA, the TRBD1 call made by TCRdb goes unchecked. This CDR3 is 15 amino acids long. The germline V gene encodes CDR1 SGHRS and CDR2 YFSETQ.

CDR3 sequence reads: CASRGPPSPYEQYF. The chain couples TRBV12-3 or TRBV12-4 to TRBJ2-7; TCRdb's D call of TRBD2 is untestable without DNA. This CDR3 has 14 amino acids.

The chain couples TRBV4-2 to TRBJ1-1; TCRdb proposes TRBD1, but this gene call is untestable without DNA. The CDR3 runs 18 residues. Germline values: CDR1 LGHNA, CDR2 YNFKEQ. CDR3 in amino acids: CASSQDQTRGDINTEAFF.

The chain is built from TRBV2 and TRBJ1-2; as DNA is missing, the TRBD1 call by TCRdb cannot be tested. The CDR3 has 14 residues. Germline CDR1 and CDR2: SNHLY and FYNNEI. The chain's CDR3 is CASSAGQGGSGYTF.

The chain carries TRBV27 and TRBJ2-1; TCRdb outputs TRBD1, but without DNA this stays unchecked. Germline V gene lookup returns CDR1 MNHEY and CDR2 SMNVEV (reference sequence). CDR3 size: 16 residues. The CDR3 loop is CASSNLGQKSYNEQFF.

The chain couples TRBV7-3 to TRBJ2-7; TCRdb selects TRBD2, and the lack of DNA leaves this call unchecked. CDR1 is SGHTA and CDR2 is FQGTGA in the germline V gene. CDR3 length: 15 amino acids. The CDR3 protein is CASSLSSGGRYEQYF.

V and J are TRBV24-1 and TRBJ1-1. The CDR3 is 12 residues long. Germline CDR1 and CDR2: KGHDR and SFDVKD. The CDR3 here is CATSDRNTEAFF.

V is TRBV20-1 and J is TRBJ1-2; TCRdb's D call, TRBD1, is unchecked because there is no DNA. Germline CDR1 is DFQATT and CDR2 is SNEGSKA (reference sequence). CDR3 size: 16 residues. The CDR3: CSAVTGIIAANYGYTF.

The gene calls are TRBV7-9 and TRBJ2-7; TCRdb indicates TRBD1, and absent DNA this call remains unverified. Germline CDR1 and CDR2: SEHNR and FQNEAQ (reference sequence). The CDR3 covers 15 residues. CDR3 in amino acids: CASSRDAGLSYEQYF.

The chain links TRBV20-1 to TRBJ2-7; TCRdb's D gene call, TRBD2, goes unchecked for lack of DNA. CDR3 size: 13 residues. Germline CDR1 reads DFQATT; CDR2 reads SNEGSKA (reference sequence). The CDR3 here is CSARTKPEGEQYF.